Presented here are 13 T cell receptor beta chains from one specimen sequenced in a study of cytomegalovirus exposure and HLA in healthy donors. The PCR used 60 Vbeta and 13 Jbeta primers. Produced via immunoSEQ multiplex PCR; TCRdb's table is partial and in-frame only. Here the sample spans about 60,000 clones, 75% to 80% being singletons. The sequenced sample consisted of PBMCs. Every receptor here comes from a female donor in good health and CMV-seronegative.

V usage is TRBV9 and J usage is TRBJ2-7; TRBD1 matches 9 bases. Germline V gene sequence: CDR1 SGDLS, CDR2 YYNGEE. The CDR3 is made up of 14 amino acids. Germline trimming cut 4 bases from V and 7 bases from J; bases unmatched to any gene: 9. CDR3 coding DNA: TGTGCCAGCAGCCTGGGACAGGGCGGAGCTGAGCAGTACTTC. As protein: CASSLGQGGAEQYF.

This clone was seen once. This chain joins TRBV23-1 and TRBJ2-6; TRBD2 might be the D (6 bases). TRBV23-1 is an ORF for which the function is uncertain. The V gene lost 2 bases and the J gene lost 0 bases, with 17 bases spanning the gap. The CDR3 is made up of 19 amino acids. The CDR3 reads CASSQAESGGVSGANVLTF. The CDR3 DNA is TGCGCCAGCAGTCAAGCAGAGTCCGGGGGAGTCTCTGGGGCCAACGTCCTGACTTTC.

The V gene is TRBV4-3, the J gene TRBJ2-1, with TRBD2 identical over 7 bases. J was trimmed by 5 bases and V by 2 bases; bases with no gene match: 9. Germline assignment: CDR1 LGHNA and CDR2 YSLEER. This CDR3 is built from 16 residues. CDR3 in DNA: TGCGCCAGCAGCCAACGGCGGGAGACCCCAAACAATGAGCAGTTCTTC. Residues: CASSQRRETPNNEQFF.

The rearrangement uses TRBV9 and TRBJ2-5; TRBD2 agrees at 12 bases. Germline V lookup: CDR1 SGDLS, CDR2 YYNGEE. After removal of 0 bases from V and 5 bases from J, the junction contained 8 bases not matched to a gene. CDR3 length: 17 amino acids. Here the CDR3 reads CASSVGPLAGGPETQYF. The CDR3 DNA is TGTGCCAGCAGCGTAGGCCCCCTAGCGGGAGGGCCGGAGACCCAGTACTTC.

This chain links TRBV27 with TRBJ2-7; 7 bases agree with TRBD1. Trimming took 2 bases from V and 2 from J; bases not matched to a gene: 6. The CDR3 runs 15 residues. Per the germline V gene, CDR1 is MNHEY and CDR2 is SMNVEV (reference sequence). CDR3 nucleotide sequence: TGTGCCAGCAGTTTAGAACAGGGGCCTCCCTACGAGCAGTACTTC. Its protein product is CASSLEQGPPYEQYF.

This rearrangement joins TRBV7-6 to TRBJ2-5; no clear D gene. Deletions cut 0 bases from V and 3 bases from J, with 11 bases between. Germline CDR1 reads SGHVS; CDR2 reads FNYEAQ. There are 15 residues in the CDR3. DNA for the CDR3: TGTGCCAGCAGCTTAGCTAGCTCGGTCAAAGAGACCCAGTACTTC. This codes for CASSLASSVKETQYF. Full variable domain (remainder filled in from reference TRBV7-6 and TRBJ2-5): GAGVSQSPRYKVTKRGQDVALRCDPISGHVSLYWYRQALGQGPEFLTYFNYEAQQDKSGLPNDRFSAERPEGSISTLTIQRTEQRDSAMYRCASSLASSVKETQYFGPGTRLLVL.

The chain recombines TRBV10-3 with TRBJ2-7; 7 bases agree with TRBD2. V shed 4 bases, J shed 3 bases, and the junction held 9 bases outside the gene matches. The CDR3 totals 15 residues. Germline V gene data show CDR1 as ENHRY and CDR2 as SYGVKD. The CDR3 protein is CAISAAGEPVYEQYF. The CDR3 nucleotides read TGTGCCATCAGTGCGGCGGGAGAGCCTGTCTACGAGCAGTACTTC.

The V gene is TRBV28, the J gene TRBJ1-2, with D possibly matching TRBD1 (6 bases). The V end lost 4 bases, the J end lost 3 bases, and 15 bases lay between the germline ends. CDR1 is MDHEN, CDR2 SYDVKM, per germline. This CDR3 region has 15 residues. The CDR3 region is CASSSGAGADYGYTF. The CDR3 bases are TGTGCCAGCAGTTCTGGGGCAGGGGCAGACTATGGCTACACCTTC.

This chain uses TRBV30 with TRBJ1-1; a weak D match, TRBD1 (5 bases). This CDR3 spans 13 amino acids. The germline CDR1 and CDR2 sequences are GTSNPN and SVGIG (reference sequence). V was shortened by 1 base and J by 5 bases, with 11 bases between the two germline ends. As DNA, the CDR3 is TGTGCCTGGAGTGGGGGAGGGGTGACTGAAGCTTTCTTT. This codes for CAWSGGGVTEAFF.

The rearrangement uses TRBV28 and TRBJ1-5; 8 bases are shared with TRBD1. Germline loops: CDR1 MDHEN, CDR2 SYDVKM. Germline trimming cut 5 bases from V and 4 bases from J; bases unmatched to any gene: 7. The CDR3 runs to 15 residues. The CDR3 sequence: CASSGRGLTNQPQHF. The CDR3 region has the DNA TGTGCCAGCAGTGGCAGGGGGCTGACTAATCAGCCCCAGCATTTT.

The genes are TRBV6-5 and TRBJ1-2; D is possibly TRBD1 (5 bases). Germline loops: CDR1 MNHEY, CDR2 SVGAGI. Trimming removed 5 bases at V and 3 bases at J, with 10 bases between. The CDR3 consists of 13 residues. CDR3 DNA: TGTGCCAGCAGTAGGCGGGGGGACTATGGCTACACCTTC. It yields the protein CASSRRGDYGYTF.

The V call is TRBV28, the J call TRBJ2-7; D remains unclear. Trimming pared 1 base from V and 4 bases from J, leaving 5 bases between. Germline values: CDR1 MDHEN, CDR2 SYDVKM. The CDR3 length is 12 residues. Written as DNA, the CDR3 is TGTGCCAGCAGTTTATCAGAATACGAGCAGTACTTC. Amino acid sequence: CASSLSEYEQYF.

The rearrangement joins TRBV10-3 to TRBJ1-1; tentative D call: TRBD1 (5 bases). V lost 4 bases and J lost 3, with 9 bases in between. CDR1 and CDR2 (germline): ENHRY, SYGVKD. The CDR3 covers 13 residues. The chain's CDR3 is CAISGKTDTEAFF. CDR3 DNA: TGTGCCATCAGTGGAAAGACAGACACTGAAGCTTTCTTT.